The 22 T cell receptor beta chains given below trace back to one sample, sequenced in a study of shared T cell receptors in the human thymus. Sequenced by immunoSEQ multiplex PCR; TCRdb stores in-frame clones only, minus some. Of some 700,000 clones listed, 80% to 90% were seen once; the top ten hold around 0.0099%. These data were also filed under a second study, of human thymus T cells.

The source material was thymocytes. These receptors all stem from a girl under three years old with a congenital heart defect.

The V gene is TRBV29-1, the J gene TRBJ2-1; D is possibly TRBD2 (5 bases). Trimming stripped 3 bases from V and 9 bases from J, with 18 bases between. Germline CDR1 SQVTM, CDR2 ANQGSEA. The CDR3 contains 14 residues. The CDR3 loop reads CSVEVRVPGGEQFF. The DNA of the CDR3 is TGCAGCGTTGAGGTACGGGTCCCCGGAGGTGAGCAGTTCTTC.

This chain links TRBV27 with TRBJ1-2, with D uncertain. CDR1 MNHEY and CDR2 SMNVEV come from the germline V gene (reference sequence). CDR3 length: 12 amino acids. Trimming pared 5 bases from V and 3 bases from J, leaving 7 bases between. The CDR3 protein is CASSTGDYGYTF. CDR3 DNA sequence: TGTGCCAGCAGTACCGGGGACTATGGCTACACCTTC.

This chain joins TRBV6-5 and TRBJ2-7; the match to TRBD2 covers 11 bases. V shed 6 bases, J shed 7 bases, and the junction held 11 bases outside the gene matches. Germline V gene lookup returns CDR1 MNHEY and CDR2 SVGAGI. CDR3 length equals 15 residues. The CDR3 is CASRDPGLAVREQYF. The CDR3 bases are TGTGCCAGCAGGGATCCGGGACTAGCGGTACGGGAGCAGTACTTC.

There are a few counts of this clone. The chain has TRBV6-1 and TRBJ2-7; D unresolved. With 2 bases removed from V and 3 bases from J, the gap between germline ends came to 17 bases. The CDR3 contains 16 residues. Germline V gene sequence: CDR1 MNHNS, CDR2 SASEGT. The CDR3 region has the DNA TGTGCCAGCAGTGAATTTATTGACACCAACCACTACGAGCAGTACTTC. Its translation: CASSEFIDTNHYEQYF.

CDR3: CASSLSTGPFLAFF. CDR3 nucleotide sequence: TGCGCCAGCAGCCTTTCAACAGGGCCGTTCTTAGCTTTCTTT. The rearrangement links TRBV4-1 to TRBJ1-1; possibly TRBD1 for D (6 bases). The ends were cut back, 4 bases at V and 10 bases at J, with 19 bases in the middle. This CDR3 contains 14 residues. CDR1 is MGHRA, CDR2 YSYEKL, per germline.

This sequence joins TRBV7-3 and TRBJ2-7; D might be TRBD1 (6 bases). The V end was cut by 5 bases, the J end by 4 bases, with 12 bases between. CDR1 is SGHTA, CDR2 FQGTGA, per germline. This CDR3 region has 13 residues. The CDR3 DNA is TGTGCCAGCAGCAAAGATCAGGGGTACGAGCAGTACTTC. This encodes CASSKDQGYEQYF.

V usage is TRBV6-6 and J usage is TRBJ1-4; no definite D call. The V and J ends lost 0 bases and 8 bases respectively, with 16 bases between them. Germline V gene lookup returns CDR1 MNHNY and CDR2 SVGAGI (reference sequence). The CDR3 has 16 amino acids. In DNA form, the CDR3 reads TGTGCCAGCAGTTACTCGAAGGACTACACGTGGGAAAAACTGTTTTTT. Translation gives CASSYSKDYTWEKLFF.

The CDR3 nucleotides read TGTGCCACCCTAGCGCGCACCTCCTACAATGAGCAGTTCTTC. It translates to CATLARTSYNEQFF. This rearrangement joins TRBV10-3 to TRBJ2-1, with D possibly being TRBD2 (6 bases). There are 14 residues in the CDR3. Trimming removed 10 bases at V and 0 bases at J, with 13 bases between. Germline loops: CDR1 ENHRY, CDR2 SYGVKD.

The CDR3 nucleotides read TGTGCCAGCAGCGCGGGACTAGTTGGCGGGGAGCTGTTTTTT. Translation gives CASSAGLVGGELFF. The chain is built from TRBV9 and TRBJ2-2; 8 bases agree with TRBD2. With V trimmed by 3 bases and J by 7 bases, 5 bases remained unmatched. This CDR3 is built from 14 residues. Per the germline V gene, CDR1 is SGDLS and CDR2 is YYNGEE.

V gene TRBV29-1 combines with J gene TRBJ1-1, with a tentative D call TRBD1 (5 bases). Per germline, CDR1 SQVTM and CDR2 ANQGSEA. CDR3 length: 20 amino acids. V lost 6 bases and J 3 bases, leaving 35 bases between the germline ends. CDR3 sequence: CSVSSRGPTGGPYRDTEAFF. Here the CDR3 DNA reads TGCAGCGTCTCCTCGAGGGGACCTACCGGGGGACCATACCGAGACACTGAAGCTTTCTTT.

This rearrangement joins TRBV29-1 to TRBJ1-1; no clear D. CDR3 length: 18 amino acids. Germline CDR1 and CDR2: SQVTM and ANQGSEA. Trimming left V 3 bases short and J 5 bases short, with 28 bases between. The CDR3 loop is CSVDPLLAGSAGWTEAFF. CDR3 DNA sequence: TGCAGCGTTGATCCTCTACTGGCGGGGTCGGCGGGTTGGACTGAAGCTTTCTTT.

The chain couples TRBV5-1 to TRBJ2-3, with 8 bases matching TRBD2. There are 15 residues in the CDR3. CDR1 is SGHRS and CDR2 is YFSETQ in the germline V gene. After removal of 3 bases from V and 5 bases from J, the junction contained 8 bases not matched to a gene. CDR3 DNA: TGCGCCAGCAGCTGTGGCGGGGGGCCGAGAGATACGCAGTATTTT. Its protein product is CASSCGGGPRDTQYF.

J is TRBJ1-2 and V is TRBV2, with TRBD1 as a possible D gene (6 bases). The V end was cut by 7 bases, the J end by 2 bases, with 11 bases between. Germline CDR1 reads SNHLY; CDR2 reads FYNNEI. The CDR3 contains 13 residues. CDR3 coding DNA: TGTGCCAGCACTGGACAGCTAAACTATGGCTACACCTTC. Its protein product is CASTGQLNYGYTF.

This sequence joins TRBV7-2 and TRBJ1-1; D remains ambiguous. The germline V gene encodes CDR1 SGHTA and CDR2 FQGNSA. The CDR3 length is 13 residues. Trimming shortened V by 5 bases and J by 8 bases, and 15 bases separated the two germline ends. The CDR3 region has the DNA TGTGCCAGCAGCCCAAAGCGGGGTTCGGAAGCTTTCTTT. Residues: CASSPKRGSEAFF. The variable domain in full, completed from reference TRBV7-2 and TRBJ1-1, reads GAGVSQSPSNKVTEKGKDVELRCDPISGHTALYWYRQSLGQGLEFLIYFQGNSAPDKSGLPSDRFSAERTGGSVSTLTIQRTQQEDSAVYLCASSPKRGSEAFFGQGTRLTVV.

The J gene is TRBJ2-3, the V gene TRBV5-4; 11 bases are a match to TRBD2. The V gene end was trimmed by 4 bases and the J gene end by 2 bases; junction bases not matched to a gene: 6. This CDR3 is built from 16 residues. CDR1 and CDR2 (germline): SGHNT, YYREEE (reference sequence). The CDR3 is CASSLSGGAPTDTQYF. In nucleotides, the CDR3 is TGTGCCAGCAGCCTTAGCGGGGGGGCCCCCACAGATACGCAGTATTTT.

This clone has just a few counts. V and J are TRBV6-6 and TRBJ1-6; D unresolved. This CDR3 region has 16 residues. Deletions cut 6 bases from V and 5 bases from J, with 17 bases between. Germline V gene sequence: CDR1 MNHNY, CDR2 SVGAGI (reference sequence). The CDR3 region has the DNA TGTGCCAGCAGGGCCATCTGGGCCAAGGATAATTCACCCCTCCACTTT. It specifies CASRAIWAKDNSPLHF.

J is TRBJ1-4 and V is TRBV10-3, with 12 bases fitting TRBD1. The CDR3 loop spans 18 amino acids. Germline CDR1 ENHRY, CDR2 SYGVKD. V lost 0 bases to trimming and J lost 8 bases; unmatched junction nucleotides: 10. CDR3 amino acids: CAISESGGTGGRKEKLFF. DNA of the CDR3: TGTGCCATCAGTGAGTCGGGGGGGACAGGGGGCAGAAAGGAAAAACTGTTTTTT.

The rearrangement uses TRBV12-5 and TRBJ1-1; the D is unclear. Germline CDR1 reads LGHNT; CDR2 reads FRNRAP. V was shortened by 5 bases and J by 1 base, with 8 bases between the two germline ends. The length of the CDR3 is 13 residues. CDR3 protein: CASGQTANTEAFF. CDR3 nucleotide sequence: TGTGCTAGTGGTCAAACAGCGAACACTGAAGCTTTCTTT.

A single count supports this clone. V and J are TRBV6-1 and TRBJ2-7; tentative D call: TRBD1 (6 bases). The CDR3 spans 13 residues. Germline V gene lookup returns CDR1 MNHNS and CDR2 SASEGT. V gave up 8 bases and J gave up 2 bases, with 13 bases separating them. The CDR3 DNA follows: TGTGCCAGCGGACAGACAGAGCCCTACGAGCAGTACTTC. It yields the protein CASGQTEPYEQYF.

The chain combines TRBV11-2 with TRBJ1-2, with D maybe TRBD1 (5 bases). The CDR3 has 15 residues. Germline V gene lookup returns CDR1 SGHAT and CDR2 FQNNGV. V lost 5 bases to trimming and J lost 1 base, with 14 bases between them. As DNA, the CDR3 is TGTGCCAGCAGCCCCGGGGGGTTCGATAACTATGGCTACACCTTC. Amino acid sequence: CASSPGGFDNYGYTF.

In DNA, the CDR3 is TGTGCCTGGAGTTGCTTAGGGGGCGGTGAGACCCAGTACTTC. Protein product: CAWSCLGGGETQYF. The rearrangement links TRBV30 to TRBJ2-5; 7 bases map to TRBD1. In germline, CDR1 is GTSNPN, CDR2 SVGIG (reference sequence). The V gene end was trimmed by 2 bases and the J gene end by 5 bases; junction bases not matched to a gene: 8. The CDR3 has 14 amino acids.

The J gene is TRBJ1-4, the V gene TRBV30; D gene unclear. The CDR3 covers 14 residues. Germline V gene lookup returns CDR1 GTSNPN and CDR2 SVGIG (reference sequence). Trimming left V 5 bases short and J 3 bases short, with 13 bases between. CDR3 coding DNA: TGTGCCTGGGGGCTGAGTTTGGCTAATGAAAAACTGTTTTTT. Translation gives CAWGLSLANEKLFF.